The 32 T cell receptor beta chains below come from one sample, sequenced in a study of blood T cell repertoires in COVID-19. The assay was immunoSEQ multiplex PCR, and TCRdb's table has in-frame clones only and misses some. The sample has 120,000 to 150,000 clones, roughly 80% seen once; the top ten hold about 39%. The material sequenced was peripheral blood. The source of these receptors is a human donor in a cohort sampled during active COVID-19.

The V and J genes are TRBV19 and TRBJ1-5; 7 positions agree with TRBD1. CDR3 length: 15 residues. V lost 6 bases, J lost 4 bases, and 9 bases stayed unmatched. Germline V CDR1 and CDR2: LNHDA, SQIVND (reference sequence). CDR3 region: CASRARQGWNQPQHF. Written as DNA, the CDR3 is TGTGCCAGTAGAGCTCGACAGGGATGGAATCAGCCCCAGCATTTT.

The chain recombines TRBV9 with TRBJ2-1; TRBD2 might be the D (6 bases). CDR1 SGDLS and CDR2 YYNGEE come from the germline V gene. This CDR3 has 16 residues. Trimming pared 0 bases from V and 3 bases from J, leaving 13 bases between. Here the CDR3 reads CASSVDAGRIYNEQFF. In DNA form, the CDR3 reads TGTGCCAGCAGCGTAGACGCGGGGCGAATCTACAATGAGCAGTTCTTC. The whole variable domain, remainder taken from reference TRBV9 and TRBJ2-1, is DSGVTQTPKHLITATGQRVTLRCSPRSGDLSVYWYQQSLDQGLQFLIQYYNGEERAKGNILERFSAQQFPDLHSELNLSSLELGDSALYFCASSVDAGRIYNEQFFGPGTRLTVL.

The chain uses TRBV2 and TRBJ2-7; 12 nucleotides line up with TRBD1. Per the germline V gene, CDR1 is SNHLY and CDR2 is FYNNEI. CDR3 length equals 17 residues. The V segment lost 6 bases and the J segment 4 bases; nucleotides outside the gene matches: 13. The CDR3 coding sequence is TGTGCCAGCAGCGACCCGACCGGGGACAGGGGGCTGTACGAGCAGTACTTC. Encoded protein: CASSDPTGDRGLYEQYF.

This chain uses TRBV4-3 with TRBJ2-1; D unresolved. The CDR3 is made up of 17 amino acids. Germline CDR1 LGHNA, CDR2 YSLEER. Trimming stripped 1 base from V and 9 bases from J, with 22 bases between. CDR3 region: CASSQGVRNFLHPEQFF. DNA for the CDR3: TGCGCCAGCAGCCAAGGAGTTAGAAACTTCCTCCACCCTGAGCAGTTCTTC.

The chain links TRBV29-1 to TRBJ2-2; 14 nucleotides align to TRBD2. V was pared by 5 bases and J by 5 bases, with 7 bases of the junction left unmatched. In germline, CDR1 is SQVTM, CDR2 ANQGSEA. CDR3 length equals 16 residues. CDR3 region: CSVLRTSGGQTGELFF. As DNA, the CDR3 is TGCAGCGTTCTCAGGACTAGCGGGGGGCAAACCGGGGAGCTGTTTTTT.

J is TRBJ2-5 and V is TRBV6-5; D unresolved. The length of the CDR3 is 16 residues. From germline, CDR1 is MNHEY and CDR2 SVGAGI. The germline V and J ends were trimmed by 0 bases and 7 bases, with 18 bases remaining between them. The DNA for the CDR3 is TGTGCCAGCAGTTACTCGATGCTTGGTACTTCTAGGACCCAGTACTTC. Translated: CASSYSMLGTSRTQYF.

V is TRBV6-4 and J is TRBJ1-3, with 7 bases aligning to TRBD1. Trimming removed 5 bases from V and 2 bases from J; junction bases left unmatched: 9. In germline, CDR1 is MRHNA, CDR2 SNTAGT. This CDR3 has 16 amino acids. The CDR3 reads CASSRLEGAPGNTIYF. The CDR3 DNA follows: TGTGCCAGCAGTCGTTTGGAGGGGGCGCCTGGAAACACCATATATTTT.

Written as DNA, the CDR3 is TGTGCCATCAGGGACAGGGGGGACTCCTACAATGAGCAGTTCTTC. The encoded protein is CAIRDRGDSYNEQFF. The chain is built from TRBV10-3 and TRBJ2-1; the match to TRBD1 covers 10 bases. Looked up from germline, CDR1 is ENHRY and CDR2 is SYGVKD. V shed 6 bases and J 0 bases; nucleotides not matched to a gene: 2. CDR3 length: 15 amino acids.

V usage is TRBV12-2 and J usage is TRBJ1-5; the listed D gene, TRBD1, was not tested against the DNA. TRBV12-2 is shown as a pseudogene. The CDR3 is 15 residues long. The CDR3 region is CASRTRSRGPQPQHF. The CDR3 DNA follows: TGTGCAAGTCGCACCCGGTCCAGGGGGCCTCAGCCCCAGCATTTT.

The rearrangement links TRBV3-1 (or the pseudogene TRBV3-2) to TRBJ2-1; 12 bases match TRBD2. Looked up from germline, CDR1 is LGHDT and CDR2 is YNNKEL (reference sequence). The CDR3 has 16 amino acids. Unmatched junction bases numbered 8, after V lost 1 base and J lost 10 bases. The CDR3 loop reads CASSQGLAGDSSEQFF. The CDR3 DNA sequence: TGTGCCAGCAGCCAAGGACTAGCGGGGGACTCTAGCGAGCAGTTCTTC.

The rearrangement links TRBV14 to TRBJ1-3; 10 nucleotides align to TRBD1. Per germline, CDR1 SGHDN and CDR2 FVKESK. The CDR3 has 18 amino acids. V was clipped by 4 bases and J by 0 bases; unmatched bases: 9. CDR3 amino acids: CASSLLGGQGNSGNTIYF. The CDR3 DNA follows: TGTGCCAGCAGCCTCCTAGGGGGACAGGGGAACTCTGGAAACACCATATATTTT. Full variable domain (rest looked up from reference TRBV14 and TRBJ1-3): EAGVTQFPSHSVIEKGQTVTLRCDPISGHDNLYWYRRVMGKEIKFLLHFVKESKQDESGMPNNRFLAERTGGTYSTLKVQPAELEDSGVYFCASSLLGGQGNSGNTIYFGEGSWLTVV.

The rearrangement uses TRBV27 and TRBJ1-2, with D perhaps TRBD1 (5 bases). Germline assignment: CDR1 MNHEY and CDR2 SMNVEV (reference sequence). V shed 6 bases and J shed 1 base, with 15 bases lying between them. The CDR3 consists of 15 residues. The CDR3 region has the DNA TGTGCCAGCAGAACCAGTCTTGACAGTAACTATGGCTACACCTTC. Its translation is CASRTSLDSNYGYTF.

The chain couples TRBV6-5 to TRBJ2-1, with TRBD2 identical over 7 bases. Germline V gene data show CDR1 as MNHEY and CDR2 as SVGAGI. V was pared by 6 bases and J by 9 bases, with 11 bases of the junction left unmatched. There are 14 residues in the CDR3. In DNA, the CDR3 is TGTGCCAGCAGCCGAGAACGGGGGGTGGGTGAGCAGTTCTTC. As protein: CASSRERGVGEQFF.

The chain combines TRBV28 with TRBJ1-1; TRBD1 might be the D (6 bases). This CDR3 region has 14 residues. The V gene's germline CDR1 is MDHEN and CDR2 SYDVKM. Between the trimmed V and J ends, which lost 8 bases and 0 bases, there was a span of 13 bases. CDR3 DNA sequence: TGTGCCAGCCAATCGGGACAACTGAACACTGAAGCTTTCTTT. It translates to CASQSGQLNTEAFF. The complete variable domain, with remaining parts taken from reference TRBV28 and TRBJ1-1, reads DVKVTQSSRYLVKRTGEKVFLECVQDMDHENMFWYRQDPGLGLRLIYFSYDVKMKEKGDIPEGYSVSREKKERFSLILESASTNQTSMYLCASQSGQLNTEAFFGQGTRLTVV.

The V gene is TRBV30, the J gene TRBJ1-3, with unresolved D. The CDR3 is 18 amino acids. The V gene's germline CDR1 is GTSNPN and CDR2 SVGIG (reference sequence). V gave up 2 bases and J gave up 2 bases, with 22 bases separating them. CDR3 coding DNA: TGTGCCTGGAGTCCTGGACTCGGGCCCCTCGGCGCTGGAAACACCATATATTTT. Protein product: CAWSPGLGPLGAGNTIYF.

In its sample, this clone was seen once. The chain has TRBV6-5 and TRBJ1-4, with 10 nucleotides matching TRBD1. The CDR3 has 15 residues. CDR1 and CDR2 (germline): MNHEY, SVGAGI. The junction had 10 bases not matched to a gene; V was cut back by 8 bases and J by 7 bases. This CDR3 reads CASLNFGTGVEKLFF. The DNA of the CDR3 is TGTGCCAGCCTTAATTTCGGGACAGGGGTTGAAAAACTGTTTTTT.

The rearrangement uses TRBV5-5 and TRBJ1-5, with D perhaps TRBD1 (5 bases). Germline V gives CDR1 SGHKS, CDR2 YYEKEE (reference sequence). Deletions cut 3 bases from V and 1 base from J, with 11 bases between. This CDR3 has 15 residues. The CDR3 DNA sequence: TGTGCCAGCAGCTGGGGGGGGTACAGCAATCAGCCCCAGCATTTT. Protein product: CASSWGGYSNQPQHF.

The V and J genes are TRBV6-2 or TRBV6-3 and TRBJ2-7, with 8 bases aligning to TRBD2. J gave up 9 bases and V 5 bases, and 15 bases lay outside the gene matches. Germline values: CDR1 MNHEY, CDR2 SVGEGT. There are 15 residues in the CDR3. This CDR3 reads CASSAGGLGGLGQYF. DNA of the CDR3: TGTGCCAGCAGTGCCGGGGGACTAGGAGGTTTGGGGCAGTACTTC.

CDR3 protein: CASRRGKEKLFF. CDR3 coding DNA: TGTGCCAGCCGAAGGGGAAAGGAAAAACTGTTTTTT. V gene TRBV6-5 combines with J gene TRBJ1-4; tentatively, D is TRBD1 (5 bases). The CDR3 loop spans 12 amino acids. The germline V gene has CDR1 MNHEY and CDR2 SVGAGI. V lost 8 bases and J 8 bases, leaving 12 bases between the germline ends.

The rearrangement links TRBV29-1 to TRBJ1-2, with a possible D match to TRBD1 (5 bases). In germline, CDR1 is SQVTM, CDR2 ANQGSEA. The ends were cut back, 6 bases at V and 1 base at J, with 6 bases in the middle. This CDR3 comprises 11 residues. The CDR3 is CSVGGNYGYTF. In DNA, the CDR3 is TGCAGCGTCGGGGGTAACTATGGCTACACCTTC.

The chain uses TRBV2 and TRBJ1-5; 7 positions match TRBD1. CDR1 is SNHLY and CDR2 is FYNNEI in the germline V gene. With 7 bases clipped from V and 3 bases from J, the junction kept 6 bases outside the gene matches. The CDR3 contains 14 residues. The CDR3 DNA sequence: TGTGCCAGCAAGCCAGGGGGGTACAATCAGCCCCAGCATTTT. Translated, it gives CASKPGGYNQPQHF.

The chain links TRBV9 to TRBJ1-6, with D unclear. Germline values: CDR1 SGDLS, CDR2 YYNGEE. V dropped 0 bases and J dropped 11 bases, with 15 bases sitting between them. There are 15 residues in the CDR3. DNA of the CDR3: TGTGCCAGCAGCGTAGATTTCGTAGTCGGTGCACCCCTCCACTTT. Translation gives CASSVDFVVGAPLHF.

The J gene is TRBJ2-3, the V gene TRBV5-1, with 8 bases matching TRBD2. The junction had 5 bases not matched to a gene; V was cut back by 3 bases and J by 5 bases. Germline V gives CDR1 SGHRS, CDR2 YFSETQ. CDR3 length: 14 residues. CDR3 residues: CASSSGGTRDTQYF. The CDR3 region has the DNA TGCGCCAGCAGCTCGGGGGGGACTAGAGATACGCAGTATTTT.

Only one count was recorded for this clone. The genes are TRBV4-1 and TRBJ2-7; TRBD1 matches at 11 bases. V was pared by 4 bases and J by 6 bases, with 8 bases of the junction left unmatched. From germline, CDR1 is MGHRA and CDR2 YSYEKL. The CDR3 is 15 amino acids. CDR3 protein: CASSLPPGQGGEQYF. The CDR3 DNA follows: TGCGCCAGCAGCCTCCCTCCGGGACAGGGGGGCGAGCAGTACTTC.

The CDR3 sequence is CASSQDSGRRNTGNTIYF. DNA for the CDR3: TGTGCCAGCAGCCAAGACTCGGGCAGGAGGAATACTGGAAACACCATATATTTT. V usage is TRBV4-2 and J usage is TRBJ1-3; unclear D gene. CDR3 length: 18 amino acids. V lost 0 bases and J lost 2, with 17 bases in between. CDR1 is LGHNA and CDR2 is YNFKEQ in the germline V gene.

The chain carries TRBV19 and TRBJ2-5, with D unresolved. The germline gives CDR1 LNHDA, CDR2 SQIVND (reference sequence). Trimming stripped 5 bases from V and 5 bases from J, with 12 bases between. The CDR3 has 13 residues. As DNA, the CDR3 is TGTGCCAGTAGTCCTCGCAGTACGGAGACCCAGTACTTC. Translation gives CASSPRSTETQYF. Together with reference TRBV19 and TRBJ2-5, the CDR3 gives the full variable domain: DGGITQSPKYLFRKEGQNVTLSCEQNLNHDAMYWYRQDPGQGLRLIYYSQIVNDFQKGDIAEGYSVSREKKESFPLTVTSAQKNPTAFYLCASSPRSTETQYFGPGTRLLVL.

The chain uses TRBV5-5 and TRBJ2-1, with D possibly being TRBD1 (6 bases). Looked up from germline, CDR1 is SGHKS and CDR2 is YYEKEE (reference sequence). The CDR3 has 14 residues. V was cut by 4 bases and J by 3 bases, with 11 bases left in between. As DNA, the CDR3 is TGTGCCAGCAGCAGTCAGGGGAACTACAATGAGCAGTTCTTC. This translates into CASSSQGNYNEQFF.

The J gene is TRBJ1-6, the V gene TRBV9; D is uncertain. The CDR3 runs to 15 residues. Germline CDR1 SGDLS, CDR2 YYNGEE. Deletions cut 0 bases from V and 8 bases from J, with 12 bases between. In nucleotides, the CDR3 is TGTGCCAGCAGCGTAGTCGCGAGGGAGGATTCACCCCTCCACTTT. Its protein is CASSVVAREDSPLHF.

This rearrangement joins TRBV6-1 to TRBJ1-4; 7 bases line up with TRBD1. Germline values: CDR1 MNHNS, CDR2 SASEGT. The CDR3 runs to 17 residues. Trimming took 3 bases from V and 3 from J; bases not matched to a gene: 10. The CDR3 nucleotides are TGTGCCAGCAGTGAGACCGACTCCGGGACAGCTAATGAAAAACTGTTTTTT. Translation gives CASSETDSGTANEKLFF.

The CDR3 reads CASSLESRDNEQFF. The CDR3 DNA reads TGTGCCAGCAGCTTAGAATCTCGCGACAATGAGCAGTTCTTC. The chain has TRBV7-8 and TRBJ2-1; D ambiguous. CDR3 size: 14 residues. The V gene's germline CDR1 is SGHVS and CDR2 FQNEAQ. Trimming removed 1 base at V and 5 bases at J, with 9 bases between.

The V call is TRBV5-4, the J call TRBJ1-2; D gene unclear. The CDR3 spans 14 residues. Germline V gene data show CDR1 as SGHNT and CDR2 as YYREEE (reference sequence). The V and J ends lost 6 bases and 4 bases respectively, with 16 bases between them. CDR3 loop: CASTLGHPSYGYTF. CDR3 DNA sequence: TGTGCCAGCACCCTTGGGCACCCTTCCTATGGCTACACCTTC.

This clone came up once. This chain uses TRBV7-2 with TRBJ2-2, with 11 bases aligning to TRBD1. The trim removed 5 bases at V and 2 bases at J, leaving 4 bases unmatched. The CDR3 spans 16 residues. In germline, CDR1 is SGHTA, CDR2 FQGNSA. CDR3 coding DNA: TGTGCCAGCAGCCGGGGGACAGGGGGAAACACCGGGGAGCTGTTTTTT. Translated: CASSRGTGGNTGELFF. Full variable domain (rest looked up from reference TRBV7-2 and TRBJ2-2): GAGVSQSPSNKVTEKGKDVELRCDPISGHTALYWYRQSLGQGLEFLIYFQGNSAPDKSGLPSDRFSAERTGGSVSTLTIQRTQQEDSAVYLCASSRGTGGNTGELFFGEGSRLTVL.